This is a list of T cell receptor beta chains from one sample in a study of T cell responses to AZD1222 COVID-19 vaccine. Clones were read by immunoSEQ multiplex PCR, and TCRdb kept only the in-frame ones, dropping some. This sample has 100,000 to 110,000 clones, with roughly 90% found just once. The starting material was peripheral blood, obtained on day 0 of AZD1222 vaccination. Every receptor here comes from an adult in good health. Both conserved end residues are part of each CDR3. A D gene is named only where the DNA matches it firmly. Clone size appears in some rows only: once, few, many, or a class for an expanded clone.

J | V | size | D | CDR3 | DNA
TRBJ1-3 | TRBV9 | NA | NA | CASSVGWGSTGNTIYF | TGTGCCAGCAGCGTAGGCTGGGGTAGTACTGGAAACACCATATATTTT
TRBJ2-3 | TRBV10-3 | NA | NA | CAISSEGGAGADTQYF | TGTGCCATCAGCTCTGAAGGCGGGGCGGGCGCAGATACGCAGTATTTT
TRBJ1-1 | TRBV19 | NA | NA | CASSMGQGYAPEAFF | TGTGCCAGTAGTATGGGACAAGGGTATGCCCCTGAAGCTTTCTTT
TRBJ2-7 | TRBV6-6 | once | TRBD2 | CASSYSSGDSYEQYF | TGTGCCAGCAGTTACTCTAGCGGGGACTCCTACGAGCAGTACTTC
TRBJ1-2 | TRBV6-2/TRBV6-3 | NA | NA | CASSYWSASRGYTF | TGTGCCAGCAGTTACTGGTCGGCCTCGCGTGGCTACACCTTC
TRBJ1-2 | TRBV28 | NA | TRBD1 | CASSNRGGGYTF | TGTGCCAGCAGCAACAGGGGTGGTGGCTACACCTTC
TRBJ1-4 | TRBV19 | NA | TRBD1 | CASSYTGGTNEKLFF | TGTGCCAGTAGTTACACAGGGGGAACTAATGAAAAACTGTTTTTT
TRBJ2-1 | TRBV6-5 | NA | NA | CATAASSYNEQFF | TGTGCCACGGCGGCGAGCTCCTACAATGAGCAGTTCTTC
TRBJ1-5 | TRBV10-3 | NA | TRBD1 | CATSGGFQPQHF | TGTGCCACCTCAGGGGGATTTCAGCCCCAGCATTTT
TRBJ2-5 | TRBV28 | NA | NA | CASSTTQSGLQETQYF | TGTGCCAGCAGTACGACCCAGTCCGGGCTCCAAGAGACCCAGTACTTC
TRBJ2-7 | TRBV24-1 | NA | TRBD1 | CATSDSRQGAYEQYF | TGTGCCACCAGTGATTCACGACAGGGGGCCTACGAGCAGTACTTC
TRBJ2-6 | TRBV27 | NA | NA | CASKTRITSGANVLTF | TGTGCCAGCAAGACACGGATTACATCTGGGGCCAACGTCCTGACTTTC
TRBJ2-7 | TRBV5-6 | NA | TRBD1 | CASSPGTVEQYF | TGTGCCAGCAGCCCTGGGACAGTTGAGCAGTACTTC
TRBJ2-1 | TRBV19 | NA | NA | CASSSRTWSSYNEQFF | TGTGCCAGTAGTTCAAGGACCTGGAGCTCCTACAATGAGCAGTTCTTC
TRBJ2-3 | TRBV7-9 | NA | TRBD2 | CASSPQVASGRTADTQYF | TGTGCCAGCAGCCCCCAAGTGGCTAGCGGGAGGACCGCAGATACGCAGTATTTT
TRBJ1-4 | TRBV2 | once | NA | CASSEATDNEKLFF | TGTGCCAGCAGTGAGGCGACAGATAATGAAAAACTGTTTTTT
TRBJ1-6 | TRBV18 | NA | NA | CATSDGVNSPLHF | TGTGCCACCTCAGACGGGGTTAATTCACCCCTCCACTTT
TRBJ2-2 | TRBV7-6 | NA | TRBD2 | CASSYDPSGSQSGELFF | TGTGCCAGCAGCTACGACCCTAGCGGGAGCCAGTCCGGGGAGCTGTTTTTT
TRBJ2-1 | TRBV19 | NA | NA | CASSIEGRIRGEQFF | TGTGCCAGTAGTATTGAGGGTCGAATTCGAGGTGAGCAGTTCTTC
TRBJ2-7 | TRBV6-1 | NA | TRBD2 | CASSEAFTFSGALAYEQYF | TGTGCCAGCAGTGAAGCGTTTACTTTTAGCGGGGCCCTTGCCTACGAGCAGTACTTC
TRBJ2-7 | TRBV21-1 | NA | NA | CASSNSLGLAGALIYEQYF | TGTGCCAGCAGCAACTCCTTGGGACTAGCGGGAGCTTTAATCTACGAGCAGTACTTC
TRBJ1-1 | TRBV4-2 | once | NA | CASSGGLSLNTEAFF | TGTGCCAGCAGTGGGGGGCTCTCTTTGAACACTGAAGCTTTCTTT
TRBJ2-7 | TRBV11-2 | NA | NA | CASSHTPSEQYF | TGTGCCAGCAGCCATACGCCAAGCGAGCAGTACTTC
TRBJ1-6 | TRBV7-6 | few | NA | CASSLEGGDSPLHF | TGTGCCAGCAGCTTAGAGGGGGGCGATTCACCCCTCCACTTT
TRBJ2-1 | TRBV14 | NA | NA | CASSRGGSSYNEQFF | TGTGCCAGCAGCCGGGGAGGAAGCTCCTACAATGAGCAGTTCTTC
TRBJ2-7 | TRBV23-1 | NA | TRBD1 | CASSLRDSRHEQYF | TGCGCCAGCAGTCTGAGGGACAGTCGGCACGAGCAGTACTTC
TRBJ1-1 | TRBV7-2 | NA | NA | CATSGGMNTEAFF | TGTGCCACCTCGGGGGGGATGAACACTGAAGCTTTCTTT
TRBJ2-4 | TRBV12-5 | once | NA | CASGLVSAEEGKNIQYF | TGTGCTAGTGGTTTGGTATCCGCGGAAGAGGGGAAAAACATTCAGTACTTC
TRBJ1-1 | TRBV27 | NA | TRBD1 | CASGPGQDTEAFF | TGTGCCAGCGGGCCGGGACAGGACACTGAAGCTTTCTTT